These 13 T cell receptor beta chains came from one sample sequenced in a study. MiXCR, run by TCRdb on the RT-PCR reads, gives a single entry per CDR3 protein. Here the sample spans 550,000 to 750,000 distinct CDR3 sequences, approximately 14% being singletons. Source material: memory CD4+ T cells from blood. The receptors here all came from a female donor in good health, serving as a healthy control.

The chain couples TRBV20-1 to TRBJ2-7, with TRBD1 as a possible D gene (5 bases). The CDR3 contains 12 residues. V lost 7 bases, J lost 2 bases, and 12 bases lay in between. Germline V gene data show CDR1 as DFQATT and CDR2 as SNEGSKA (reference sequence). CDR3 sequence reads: CSVAGAAYEQYF. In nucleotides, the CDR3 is TGCAGTGTGGCTGGGGCCGCCTACGAGCAGTACTTC.

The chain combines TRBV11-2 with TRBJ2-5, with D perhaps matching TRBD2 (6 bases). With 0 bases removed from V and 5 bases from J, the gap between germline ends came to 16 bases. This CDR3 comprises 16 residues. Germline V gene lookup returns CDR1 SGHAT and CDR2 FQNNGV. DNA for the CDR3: TGTGCCAGCAGCTTAGAGTTGGGGCGACTAGGGGAGACCCAGTACTTC. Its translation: CASSLELGRLGETQYF.

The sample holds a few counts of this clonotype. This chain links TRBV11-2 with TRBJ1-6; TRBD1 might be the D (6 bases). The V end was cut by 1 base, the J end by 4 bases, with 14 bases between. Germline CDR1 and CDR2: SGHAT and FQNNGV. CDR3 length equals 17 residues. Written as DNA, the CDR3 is TGTGCCAGCAGCTTAGGAATAGCAGGGGTGTATAATTCACCCCTCCACTTT. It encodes CASSLGIAGVYNSPLHF.

The CDR3 spells CAWSAFGQYSNQPQHF. The CDR3 bases are TGTGCCTGGAGTGCGTTCGGACAGTATAGCAATCAGCCCCAGCATTTT. The genes are TRBV30 and TRBJ1-5, with D maybe TRBD1 (6 bases). The CDR3 runs to 16 residues. Germline loops: CDR1 GTSNPN, CDR2 SVGIG (reference sequence). Between the trimmed V and J ends, which lost 1 base and 0 bases, there was a span of 13 bases.

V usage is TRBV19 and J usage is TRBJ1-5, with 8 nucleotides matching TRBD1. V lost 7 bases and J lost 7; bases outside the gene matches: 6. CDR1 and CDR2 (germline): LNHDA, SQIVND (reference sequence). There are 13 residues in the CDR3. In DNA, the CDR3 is TGTGCCAGTAAAGGACAGGGCCGACAGCCCCAGCATTTT. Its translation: CASKGQGRQPQHF.

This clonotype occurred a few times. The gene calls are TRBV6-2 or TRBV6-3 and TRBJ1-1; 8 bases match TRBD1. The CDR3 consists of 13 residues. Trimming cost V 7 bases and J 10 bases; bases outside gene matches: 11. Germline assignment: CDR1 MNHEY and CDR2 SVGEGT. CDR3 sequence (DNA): TGTGCCAGCACCCCCGGACAGGGTCTCCGAGCTTTCTTT. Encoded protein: CASTPGQGLRAFF.

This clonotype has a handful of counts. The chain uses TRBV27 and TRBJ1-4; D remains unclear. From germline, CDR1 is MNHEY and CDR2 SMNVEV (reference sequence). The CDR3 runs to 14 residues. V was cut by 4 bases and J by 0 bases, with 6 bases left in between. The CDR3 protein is CASSYTATNEKLFF. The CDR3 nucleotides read TGTGCCAGCAGTTACACTGCAACTAATGAAAAACTGTTTTTT.

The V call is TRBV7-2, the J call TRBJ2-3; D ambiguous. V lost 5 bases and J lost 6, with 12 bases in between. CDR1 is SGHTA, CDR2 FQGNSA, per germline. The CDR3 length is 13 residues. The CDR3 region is CASSVMSPDTQYF. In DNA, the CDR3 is TGTGCCAGCAGCGTAATGAGCCCCGATACGCAGTATTTT. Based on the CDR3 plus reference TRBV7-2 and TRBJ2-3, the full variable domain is GAGVSQSPSNKVTEKGKDVELRCDPISGHTALYWYRQSLGQGLEFLIYFQGNSAPDKSGLPSDRFSAERTGGSVSTLTIQRTQQEDSAVYLCASSVMSPDTQYFGPGTRLTVL.

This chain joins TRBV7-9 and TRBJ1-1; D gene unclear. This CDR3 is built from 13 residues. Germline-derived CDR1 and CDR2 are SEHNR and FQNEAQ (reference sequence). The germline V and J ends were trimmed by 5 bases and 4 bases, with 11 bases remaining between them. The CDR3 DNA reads TGTGCCAGCAGCCCGCGGGGTGCCACTGAAGCTTTCTTT. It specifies CASSPRGATEAFF. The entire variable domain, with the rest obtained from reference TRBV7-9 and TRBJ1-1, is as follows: DTGVSQNPRHKITKRGQNVTFRCDPISEHNRLYWYRQTLGQGPEFLTYFQNEAQLEKSRLLSDRFSAERPKGSFSTLEIQRTEQGDSAMYLCASSPRGATEAFFGQGTRLTVV.

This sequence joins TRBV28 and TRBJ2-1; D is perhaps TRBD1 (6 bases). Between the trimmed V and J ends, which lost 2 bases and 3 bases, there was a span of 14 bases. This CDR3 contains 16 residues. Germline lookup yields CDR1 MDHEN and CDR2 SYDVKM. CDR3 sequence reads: CASSLRSGGIYNEQFF. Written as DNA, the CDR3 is TGTGCCAGCAGTTTACGCTCTGGGGGCATCTACAATGAGCAGTTCTTC.

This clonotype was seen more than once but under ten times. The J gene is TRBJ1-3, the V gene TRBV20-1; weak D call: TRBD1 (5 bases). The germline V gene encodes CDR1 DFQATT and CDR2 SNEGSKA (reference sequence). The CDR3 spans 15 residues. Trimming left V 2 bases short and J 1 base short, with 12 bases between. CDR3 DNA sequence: TGCAGTGCTAGAAGACAGTTAACTTCTGGAAACACCATATATTTT. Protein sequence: CSARRQLTSGNTIYF.

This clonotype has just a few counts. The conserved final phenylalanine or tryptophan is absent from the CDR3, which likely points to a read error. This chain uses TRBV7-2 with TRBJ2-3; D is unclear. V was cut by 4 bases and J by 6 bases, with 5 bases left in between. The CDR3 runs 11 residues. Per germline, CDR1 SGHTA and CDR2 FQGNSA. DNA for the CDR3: TGTGCCAGCAGCTCCTGGGATACGCAGTATATT. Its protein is CASSSWDTQYI.

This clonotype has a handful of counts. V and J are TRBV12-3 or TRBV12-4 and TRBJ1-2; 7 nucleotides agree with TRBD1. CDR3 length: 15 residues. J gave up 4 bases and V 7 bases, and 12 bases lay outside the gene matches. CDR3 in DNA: TGTGCCAGCATAATTCGACAGGGCACTTTCTATGGCTACACCTTC. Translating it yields CASIIRQGTFYGYTF.